This TCR beta chain was identified during a study of T cell responses to AZD1222 COVID-19 vaccine (dated by TCRdb to the early 2020s). In terms of the full investigation: Because spike-specific TCR depth and breadth did not differ between the two schedules, AZD1222 recipients who got a second dose at roughly 4 weeks were pooled with those who got a second dose at roughly 12 weeks. A total of 233 trial participants underwent TCR sequencing, of whom roughly 210 received two doses of AZD1222 and some 26 received two doses of the MenACWY control vaccine. Trial participants were enrolled into age subgroups of 18-55, 56-69 and 70-plus years, which contained about 150, 27 and 61 TCR-sequenced participants, respectively.

The CDR3 regions of human TCRbeta chains were subjected to immunosequencing. In the original analysis: Repertoire TCRs were matched against a reference library of SARS-CoV-2-specific TCRs generated with the MIRA antigen-specificity platform. Breadth was defined as the fraction of unique TCRs that were SARS-CoV-2-associated. Depth was defined as the fraction of total T cells that were SARS-CoV-2-associated. Each spike-specific TCR was assigned to its reactive spike region and to a CD4 or CD8 class using the MIRA data. Log10-transformed breadth and depth values were compared by one-way ANOVA with Sidak's multiple comparisons tests. What TCRdb holds here is the immuneACCESS table cut down to in-frame rearrangements. Part of the clones is not present; checked against another copy, under half of the missing clones reflect an unresolved V gene, and the others are unexplained. V and J calls and clone size are those listed in that table; D and trimming were worked out from the DNA. This sample gives approximately 92,000 clones in total; approximately 91% of them show up just once. The ten biggest clones cover about a fifth of the sample.

What the research found in general, with its limitations: Epitopes outside the regions mutated in the B.1.351 and B.1.1.7 variants were reportedly recognized by nearly half of the unique spike-specific TCRs. Spike-specific TCR breadth and depth rose significantly after two AZD1222 doses compared with day 0 and with MenACWY recipients. Most participants were white British and females outnumbered males, and the authors suggested that clonal diversity may have been underestimated. CD4 TCRs associated with the vaccine covered the entire spike protein, and the dominant responses were in regions 160-218 and 743-854. Only six AZD1222 recipients were SARS-CoV-2 seropositive at baseline, limiting conclusions about previously exposed vaccinees. Because no day 14 peak-response samples were available, repertoires were characterized only after the peak T cell response. The 56-69-year group was small, and its depth increase did not reach significance, likely because of low power.

Explained via the paper, the time point label denotes: baseline before first vaccination. Vaccinee samples were obtained from the UK trials COV001 and COV002, which included a single-blind randomized controlled phase 2/3 trial of AZD1222 (ChAdOx1 nCoV-19) in healthy adults. Trial participant PBMC samples were collected at day 0 and day 28 after the second dose for TCRbeta chain sequencing. Remarks on this clone: Its antigen target is currently unknown. No much larger clone exists at a distance of one base, and base qualities are not known.

The sequenced sample was peripheral blood, obtained on day 0 of AZD1222 vaccination. The receptor's source is an adult in good health.

CDR3 reads: CASSRTDEQYF. The DNA sequence is given as TGTGCCAGCAGCAGGACAGACGAGCAGTACTTC. The chain is assembled from TRBV21-1 and TRBJ2-7; the table assigns TRBD1, which was not confirmed against the DNA. TRBV21-1 is a known pseudogene. Taken from cysteine to phenylalanine, the CDR3 has 11 residues. Solely the CDR3 DNA is kept, with 33 bases framed from the first base.